These 21 T cell receptor beta chains were sequenced from one sample in a study of shared clonotypes between healthy human individuals. Sequencing used immunoSEQ multiplex PCR; TCRdb keeps in-frame clones, though not all of them. Found here are about 700,000 clones, 74% of them singletons; the top ten hold more than 1.5%. Sequencing was done on a sample of memory CD4+ T cells sorted from blood. The subset is: CD45RA-negative fraction. The origin of the receptors is a woman aged 30 to 39 in good health.

The gene calls are TRBV11-3 and TRBJ1-1; maybe TRBD1 (5 bases). Between the trimmed V and J ends, which lost 5 bases and 3 bases, there was a span of 10 bases. The CDR3 length is 13 residues. CDR1 is SGHNT and CDR2 is YENEEA in the germline V gene. The DNA of the CDR3 is TGTGCCAGCAGCCAGACAGCTTACACTGAAGCTTTCTTT. It encodes CASSQTAYTEAFF.

The rearrangement uses TRBV5-4 and TRBJ2-2; no reliable D call. The germline V gene encodes CDR1 SGHNT and CDR2 YYREEE (reference sequence). The CDR3 is 12 residues long. The germline V and J ends were trimmed by 4 bases and 5 bases, with 6 bases remaining between them. This CDR3 reads CASSRVTGELFF. In DNA, the CDR3 is TGTGCCAGCAGCAGGGTGACCGGGGAGCTGTTTTTT.

The chain carries TRBV28 and TRBJ1-2; D may be TRBD1 (5 bases). V lost 7 bases, J lost 5 bases, and 17 bases lay in between. Germline assignment: CDR1 MDHEN and CDR2 SYDVKM. The CDR3 sequence is 14 residues long. The CDR3 region is CASNVQGIGYGYTF. The CDR3 region has the DNA TGTGCCAGCAACGTCCAGGGAATTGGTTATGGCTACACCTTC.

The sample holds one count of this clone. J is TRBJ1-5 and V is TRBV7-9, with no clear D. Per germline, CDR1 SEHNR and CDR2 FQNEAQ (reference sequence). The CDR3 has 14 residues. V lost 5 bases to trimming and J lost 1 base, with 9 bases between them. This CDR3 is CASSEDLSNQPQHF. DNA for the CDR3: TGTGCCAGCAGCGAGGACCTCAGCAATCAGCCCCAGCATTTT.

The chain joins TRBV14 to TRBJ2-7; D is unclear. The CDR3 is 14 residues long. The V gene lost 0 bases and the J gene lost 4 bases, with 10 bases spanning the gap. Germline CDR1 is SGHDN and CDR2 is FVKESK. The CDR3 loop reads CASSQEGRAYEQYF. In nucleotides, the CDR3 is TGTGCCAGCAGCCAAGAGGGCCGAGCGTACGAGCAGTACTTC.

The chain combines TRBV19 with TRBJ2-5; TRBD1 matches 9 bases. CDR1 LNHDA and CDR2 SQIVND come from the germline V gene (reference sequence). Trimming cost V 5 bases and J 7 bases; bases outside gene matches: 2. This CDR3 is 12 amino acids long. CDR3 sequence reads: CASSPTGGTQYF. Here the CDR3 DNA reads TGTGCCAGTAGTCCGACAGGGGGGACCCAGTACTTC.

The CDR3 DNA is TGTGCCAGCAGTCTGGGGACTAGCGAAAATGAGCAGTTCTTC. Translation: CASSLGTSENEQFF. The chain carries TRBV6-1 and TRBJ2-1; 10 bases are shared with TRBD2. The CDR3 is 14 residues long. After removal of 5 bases from V and 7 bases from J, the junction contained 5 bases not matched to a gene. CDR1 MNHNS and CDR2 SASEGT come from the germline V gene.

This chain uses TRBV13 with TRBJ1-4; tentative D call: TRBD1 (6 bases). Germline CDR1 reads PRHDT; CDR2 reads FYEKMQ (reference sequence). The ends were cut back, 5 bases at V and 3 bases at J, with 13 bases in the middle. This CDR3 spans 15 amino acids. The CDR3 reads CASSAGDTSNEKLFF. Here the CDR3 DNA reads TGTGCCAGCAGCGCCGGGGACACCTCTAATGAAAAACTGTTTTTT.

The chain couples TRBV7-2 to TRBJ1-2; D unclear. This CDR3 spans 14 amino acids. The V and J ends lost 0 bases and 4 bases respectively, with 9 bases between them. Germline loops: CDR1 SGHTA, CDR2 FQGNSA. The CDR3 DNA reads as TGTGCCAGCAGCTTAGCGACGTATTCCTATGGCTACACCTTC. The encoded protein is CASSLATYSYGYTF.

A few counts support this clone. The chain has TRBV14 and TRBJ1-2, with D possibly matching TRBD1 (6 bases). The CDR3 has 15 residues. With 4 bases removed from V and 8 bases from J, the gap between germline ends came to 20 bases. The germline gives CDR1 SGHDN, CDR2 FVKESK. The CDR3 reads CASSPLGAGVMGYTF. The CDR3 coding sequence is TGTGCCAGCAGCCCCCTGGGGGCAGGGGTGATGGGCTACACCTTC.

This clone was seen a handful of times. The V call is TRBV5-6, the J call TRBJ1-5, with D unclear. The CDR3 contains 14 residues. The germline gives CDR1 SGHDT, CDR2 YYEEEE. V dropped 2 bases and J dropped 2 bases, with 8 bases sitting between them. The DNA of the CDR3 is TGTGCCAGCAGCTTTAATTCGGGCAATCAGCCCCAGCATTTT. This encodes CASSFNSGNQPQHF.

The chain is built from TRBV7-9 and TRBJ2-3; D assignment may be TRBD1 or TRBD2 (5 bases each). V was trimmed by 4 bases and J by 6 bases, leaving 11 bases between them. This CDR3 spans 13 amino acids. CDR1 and CDR2 from the germline V gene are SEHNR and FQNEAQ (reference sequence). As DNA, the CDR3 is TGTGCCAGCAGCTGGGGGAGTGGGGATACGCAGTATTTT. Translation: CASSWGSGDTQYF.

The J gene is TRBJ2-3, the V gene TRBV11-2; the match to TRBD2 covers 7 bases. Looked up from germline, CDR1 is SGHAT and CDR2 is FQNNGV. With 5 bases clipped from V and 2 bases from J, the junction kept 4 bases outside the gene matches. The CDR3 consists of 14 residues. The CDR3 coding sequence is TGTGCCAGCAGCACGGGACTAACCACAGATACGCAGTATTTT. Translating it yields CASSTGLTTDTQYF. The variable domain in full, with the rest retrieved from reference TRBV11-2 and TRBJ2-3, is EAGVAQSPRYKIIEKRQSVAFWCNPISGHATLYWYQQILGQGPKLLIQFQNNGVVDDSQLPKDRFSAERLKGVDSTLKIQPAKLEDSAVYLCASSTGLTTDTQYFGPGTRLTVL.

The gene calls are TRBV4-1 and TRBJ1-1; a weak D match, TRBD1 (6 bases). V was cut by 3 bases and J by 2 bases, with 16 bases left in between. This CDR3 has 16 residues. CDR1 and CDR2 from the germline V gene are MGHRA and YSYEKL. CDR3 loop: CASSHLRTVLNTEAFF. CDR3 DNA sequence: TGCGCCAGCAGCCACCTCAGGACAGTTCTCAACACTGAAGCTTTCTTT.

This sequence joins TRBV18 and TRBJ2-7, with TRBD1 identical over 9 bases. Germline V gives CDR1 KGHSH, CDR2 LQKENI. J lost 4 bases, V lost 5 bases, and 12 bases had no gene match. CDR3 length equals 16 residues. The CDR3 DNA is TGTGCCAGCTCATCAAACGCCGGGACAGGGAATTACGAGCAGTACTTC. This gives the protein CASSSNAGTGNYEQYF.

The V call is TRBV4-2, the J call TRBJ2-4; 9 bases line up with TRBD2. J lost 0 bases, V lost 1 base, and 7 bases had no gene match. CDR1 and CDR2 (germline): LGHNA, YNFKEQ. The CDR3 loop spans 18 amino acids. The CDR3, as DNA: TGTGCCAGCAGCCAAGCGGTTGGGACTAGCATAGCCAAAAACATTCAGTACTTC. Translated, it gives CASSQAVGTSIAKNIQYF.

A word on this clone: The sample holds other DNA sequences that translate to the same CDR3. This rearrangement joins TRBV2 to TRBJ2-5; D is undetermined. V was trimmed by 1 base and J by 5 bases, leaving 2 bases between them. Germline lookup yields CDR1 SNHLY and CDR2 FYNNEI. The CDR3 length is 11 residues. The CDR3 nucleotides are TGTGCCAGCAGTGAAGAGGAGACCCAGTACTTC. Translating gives CASSEEETQYF. The variable domain in full, completed from reference TRBV2 and TRBJ2-5, reads EPEVTQTPSHQVTQMGQEVILRCVPISNHLYFYWYRQILGQKVEFLVSFYNNEISEKSEIFDDQFSVERPDGSNFTLKIRSTKLEDSAMYFCASSEEETQYFGPGTRLLVL.

This rearrangement joins TRBV11-2 to TRBJ2-5, with D possibly being TRBD1 (6 bases). The CDR3 has 15 residues. Trimming stripped 2 bases from V and 5 bases from J, with 15 bases between. Germline V gene lookup returns CDR1 SGHAT and CDR2 FQNNGV. The CDR3 reads CASSLNLGAWETQYF. In nucleotides, the CDR3 is TGTGCCAGCAGCTTAAACTTGGGGGCCTGGGAGACCCAGTACTTC.

The DNA of the CDR3 is TGTGCCAGCAGCCCCCAAGCGGACTACTACAATGAGCAGTTCTTC. Translated: CASSPQADYYNEQFF. This sequence joins TRBV7-6 and TRBJ2-1; tentatively, D is TRBD2 (6 bases). The CDR3 has 15 residues. Germline-derived CDR1 and CDR2 are SGHVS and FNYEAQ. Trimming removed 5 bases at V and 3 bases at J, with 14 bases between.

This sequence joins TRBV6-1 and TRBJ1-2, with 8 bases fitting TRBD1. Germline-derived CDR1 and CDR2 are MNHNS and SASEGT. The CDR3 extends over 15 amino acids. Losses at the gene ends were 6 bases for V and 3 bases for J; bases not matched to a gene: 9. CDR3 loop: CASREQGVGYYGYTF. CDR3 DNA: TGTGCCAGCAGGGAACAGGGGGTAGGGTACTATGGCTACACCTTC.

The chain uses TRBV7-4 and TRBJ1-5; 8 bases line up with TRBD1. The J segment lost 2 bases and the V segment lost 2 bases, leaving 2 bases of the junction unmatched. Per the germline V gene, CDR1 is SGHVT and CDR2 is SQSDAQ. The CDR3 loop spans 15 amino acids. This CDR3 is CASSLRTGCNQPQHF. In DNA, the CDR3 is TGTGCCAGCAGCTTAAGGACAGGGTGCAATCAGCCCCAGCATTTT.